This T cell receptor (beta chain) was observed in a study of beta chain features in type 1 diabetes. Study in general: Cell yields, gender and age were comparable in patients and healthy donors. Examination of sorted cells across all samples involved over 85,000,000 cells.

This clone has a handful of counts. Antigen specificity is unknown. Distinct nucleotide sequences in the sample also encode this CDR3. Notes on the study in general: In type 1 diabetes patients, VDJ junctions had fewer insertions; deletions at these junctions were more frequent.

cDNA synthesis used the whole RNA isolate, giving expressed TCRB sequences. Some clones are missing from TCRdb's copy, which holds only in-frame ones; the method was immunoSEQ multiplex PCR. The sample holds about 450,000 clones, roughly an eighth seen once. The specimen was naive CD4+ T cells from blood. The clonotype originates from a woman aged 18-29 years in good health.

The CDR3 region is CASSPQGAYEQYF. The CDR3 DNA reads TGTGCCAGCTCACCCCAGGGGGCCTACGAGCAGTACTTC. The chain has TRBV18 and TRBJ2-7; 7 bases match TRBD1. The V gene's germline CDR1 is KGHSH and CDR2 LQKENI. V lost 3 bases, J lost 2 bases, and 1 base stayed unmatched. The CDR3 spans 13 residues.